The 27 T cell receptor beta chains reported below all come from one sample, sequenced in a study of cytomegalovirus exposure and HLA in healthy donors. The PCR made use of 60 Vbeta and 13 Jbeta primers. Using immunoSEQ multiplex PCR, the repertoire was profiled, and TCRdb retains in-frame clones only, with some absent. Of fewer than 150,000 clones detected, 60% to 85% appear once; the ten largest clones hold roughly 4%. Sequencing used PBMCs. The receptors were sampled from a man aged 18 to 35 in good health and CMV-seronegative.

The chain is built from TRBV20-1 and TRBJ2-1, with a weak D call TRBD1 (6 bases). Trimming removed 3 bases at V and 7 bases at J, with 7 bases between. Germline CDR1 reads DFQATT; CDR2 reads SNEGSKA (reference sequence). There are 11 residues in the CDR3. CDR3 nucleotides: TGCAGTGCTAGGAGGGGGAATGAGCAGTTCTTC. It specifies CSARRGNEQFF.

Only one count was recorded for this clone. The genes are TRBV7-3 and TRBJ1-2; 10 bases are shared with TRBD1. The CDR3 contains 13 residues. The J segment lost 8 bases and the V segment lost 2 bases, leaving 2 bases of the junction unmatched. Germline V gives CDR1 SGHTA, CDR2 FQGTGA. CDR3 protein: CASSLDRGLGYTF. Here the CDR3 DNA reads TGTGCCAGCAGCTTAGACAGGGGGCTAGGCTACACCTTC.

The chain recombines TRBV19 with TRBJ1-6; 8 bases agree with TRBD1. CDR1 LNHDA and CDR2 SQIVND come from the germline V gene (reference sequence). Unmatched junction bases numbered 23, after V lost 3 bases and J lost 10 bases. The CDR3 loop spans 20 amino acids. The CDR3 region has the DNA TGTGCCAGTAGTATGGAGGGGCCAGGGGGCGGTTCAACCTCGATCTCACCCCTCCACTTT. Translated, it gives CASSMEGPGGGSTSISPLHF.

The chain combines TRBV19 with TRBJ2-3, with 10 positions matching TRBD2. The CDR3 is 17 amino acids. Germline CDR1 reads LNHDA; CDR2 reads SQIVND (reference sequence). Unmatched junction bases numbered 11, after V lost 4 bases and J lost 4 bases. Written as DNA, the CDR3 is TGTGCCAGTAGTACCGGCACACTAGCGGGATACTCAGATACGCAGTATTTT. It yields the protein CASSTGTLAGYSDTQYF. Full variable domain (outside the CDR3, taken from reference TRBV19 and TRBJ2-3): DGGITQSPKYLFRKEGQNVTLSCEQNLNHDAMYWYRQDPGQGLRLIYYSQIVNDFQKGDIAEGYSVSREKKESFPLTVTSAQKNPTAFYLCASSTGTLAGYSDTQYFGPGTRLTVL.

The genes are TRBV9 and TRBJ2-1; 10 bases are shared with TRBD2. The V and J ends lost 0 bases and 6 bases, in that order; junction bases with no gene match: 3. Looked up from germline, CDR1 is SGDLS and CDR2 is YYNGEE. The CDR3 runs 15 residues. Here the CDR3 DNA reads TGTGCCAGCAGCGTAGTACTAGCGGGAAGCAATGAGCAGTTCTTC. Its protein product is CASSVVLAGSNEQFF. Complete variable domain (other parts from reference TRBV9 and TRBJ2-1): DSGVTQTPKHLITATGQRVTLRCSPRSGDLSVYWYQQSLDQGLQFLIQYYNGEERAKGNILERFSAQQFPDLHSELNLSSLELGDSALYFCASSVVLAGSNEQFFGPGTRLTVL.

The chain has TRBV10-2 and TRBJ1-2; D is unresolved. Germline loops: CDR1 WSHSY, CDR2 SAAADI. This CDR3 is 14 amino acids long. The ends were cut back, 8 bases at V and 2 bases at J, with 15 bases in the middle. The CDR3 nucleotides are TGCGCCAGCTTTTCGAGGCAGTTAAACTATGGCTACACCTTC. This encodes CASFSRQLNYGYTF.

This chain joins TRBV7-9 and TRBJ2-7; D gene ambiguous. This CDR3 has 13 amino acids. Trimming pared 5 bases from V and 7 bases from J, leaving 15 bases between. The germline CDR1 and CDR2 sequences are SEHNR and FQNEAQ (reference sequence). CDR3 bases: TGTGCCAGCAGCCCAACGCCTCCGCGGGAGCAGTACTTC. This encodes CASSPTPPREQYF.

The chain combines TRBV14 with TRBJ2-5, with TRBD1 as a possible D gene (5 bases). The CDR3 loop spans 17 amino acids. Germline values: CDR1 SGHDN, CDR2 FVKESK. Trimming took off 4 bases at V and 2 bases at J, with 20 bases between the two ends. This chain's CDR3 is CASSPSPRGSIQETQYF. The CDR3 DNA is TGTGCCAGCAGCCCGTCCCCTAGGGGCTCGATACAAGAGACCCAGTACTTC.

This chain links TRBV6-6 with TRBJ1-2, with 9 bases lining up with TRBD1. Trimming removed 10 bases from V and 4 bases from J; junction bases left unmatched: 7. The length of the CDR3 is 13 residues. From germline, CDR1 is MNHNY and CDR2 SVGAGI (reference sequence). The CDR3 loop is CATNGDRAYGYTF. CDR3 nucleotides: TGTGCCACCAACGGGGACAGGGCCTATGGCTACACCTTC.

CDR3: CASSQDWQGASNEQFF. The CDR3 region has the DNA TGTGCCAGCAGCCAAGATTGGCAGGGGGCCTCCAATGAGCAGTTCTTC. V gene TRBV14 combines with J gene TRBJ2-1; TRBD1 matches at 8 bases. V lost 0 bases to trimming and J lost 6 bases; unmatched junction nucleotides: 7. The CDR3 length is 16 residues. Germline CDR1 SGHDN, CDR2 FVKESK.

The gene calls are TRBV7-3 and TRBJ2-1; no reliable D call. Trimming left V 5 bases short and J 8 bases short, with 13 bases between. This CDR3 comprises 13 residues. Germline values: CDR1 SGHTA, CDR2 FQGTGA. In DNA form, the CDR3 reads TGTGCCAGCAGCCAAGAGTTGGCGGATGAGCAGTTCTTC. This gives the protein CASSQELADEQFF.

The gene calls are TRBV5-1 and TRBJ2-5; TRBD2 matches at 10 bases. Losses at the gene ends were 3 bases for V and 5 bases for J; bases not matched to a gene: 4. In germline, CDR1 is SGHRS, CDR2 YFSETQ. The CDR3 has 14 residues. In nucleotides, the CDR3 is TGCGCCAGCAGCTCAGCGGGAGGGCCGGAGACCCAGTACTTC. Translated, it gives CASSSAGGPETQYF.

The V and J genes are TRBV7-6 and TRBJ2-7; D possibly corresponds to TRBD2 (5 bases). The germline CDR1 and CDR2 sequences are SGHVS and FNYEAQ. V was pared by 1 base and J by 2 bases, with 9 bases between. The CDR3 is 14 residues long. The CDR3 region is CASSLGGIPYEQYF. CDR3 nucleotides: TGTGCCAGCAGCTTAGGAGGGATCCCCTACGAGCAGTACTTC.

The chain has TRBV6-5 and TRBJ2-5; weak D call: TRBD1 (6 bases). TRBJ2-7 explains the end of the DNA better; the J call may be wrong. CDR1 MNHEY and CDR2 SVGAGI come from the germline V gene. The CDR3 extends over 13 amino acids. The CDR3: CASSYRRGYEQYF. In nucleotides, the CDR3 is TGTGCCAGCAGTTATCGCAGGGGCTACGAGCAGTACTTC.

The chain employs TRBV19 and TRBJ1-2; D might be TRBD1 (6 bases). The V end was cut by 2 bases, the J end by 4 bases, with 11 bases between. This CDR3 has 14 residues. Germline V CDR1 and CDR2: LNHDA, SQIVND (reference sequence). CDR3 amino acids: CASSILTGFYGYTF. For the CDR3, the DNA is TGTGCCAGTAGTATACTAACAGGGTTCTATGGCTACACCTTC.

The chain couples TRBV27 to TRBJ2-7, with D possibly TRBD2 on 5 matching bases. Germline V gene data show CDR1 as MNHEY and CDR2 as SMNVEV (reference sequence). The CDR3 covers 15 residues. Trimming removed 4 bases from V and 0 bases from J, with 13 bases in between. CDR3 sequence: CASSSGLFSSYEQYF. The CDR3 DNA reads as TGTGCCAGCAGTTCAGGACTTTTCTCCTCCTACGAGCAGTACTTC.

The rearrangement uses TRBV29-1 and TRBJ2-5; TRBD2 matches 11 bases. The DNA end favors TRBJ2-7, so the J call may be wrong. Germline V CDR1 and CDR2: SQVTM, ANQGSEA. The CDR3 extends over 14 amino acids. DNA for the CDR3: TGCAGCGTGGGCCTCCTAGCGGGAGGCTACGAGCAGTACTTC. Protein: CSVGLLAGGYEQYF.

This rearrangement joins TRBV28 to TRBJ1-5; TRBD1 aligns across 7 bases. The CDR3 runs 17 residues. V was clipped by 1 base and J by 5 bases; unmatched bases: 11. Germline CDR1 and CDR2: MDHEN and SYDVKM. CDR3 residues: CASSLSAGGSTYQPQHF. In nucleotides, the CDR3 is TGTGCCAGCAGTTTATCGGCAGGGGGGTCCACTTATCAGCCCCAGCATTTT.

This clone occurred a few times. J is TRBJ1-1 and V is TRBV27; TRBD1 agrees at 7 bases. The CDR3 is made up of 14 amino acids. Trimming took 5 bases from V and 0 from J; bases not matched to a gene: 3. The V gene's germline CDR1 is MNHEY and CDR2 SMNVEV (reference sequence). CDR3 in amino acids: CASSPGGMNTEAFF. The CDR3 DNA sequence: TGTGCCAGCAGTCCAGGGGGGATGAACACTGAAGCTTTCTTT.

This clone was found a few times. This chain uses TRBV7-2 with TRBJ1-2; 7 nucleotides agree with TRBD1. The germline gives CDR1 SGHTA, CDR2 FQGNSA. V lost 2 bases, J lost 2 bases, and 8 bases stayed unmatched. This CDR3 has 16 amino acids. The CDR3 sequence: CASSLSPGGRNYGYTF. In DNA form, the CDR3 reads TGTGCCAGCAGCTTATCCCCAGGGGGGAGGAACTATGGCTACACCTTC.

This chain links TRBV29-1 with TRBJ1-1, with 9 nucleotides matching TRBD1. Trimming took 3 bases from V and 4 from J; bases not matched to a gene: 12. CDR1 and CDR2 from the germline V gene are SQVTM and ANQGSEA. This CDR3 region has 16 residues. As DNA, the CDR3 is TGCAGCGTTGACCCTGATGGGGACAGGGTGAGCACTGAAGCTTTCTTT. Protein sequence: CSVDPDGDRVSTEAFF. The whole variable domain, remainder taken from reference TRBV29-1 and TRBJ1-1, is SAVISQKPSRDICQRGTSLTIQCQVDSQVTMMFWYRQQPGQSLTLIATANQGSEATYESGFVIDKFPISRPNLTFSTLTVSNMSPEDSSIYLCSVDPDGDRVSTEAFFGQGTRLTVV.

V gene TRBV19 combines with J gene TRBJ2-1, with D unresolved. This CDR3 region has 12 residues. The ends were cut back, 1 base at V and 7 bases at J, with 5 bases in the middle. Germline values: CDR1 LNHDA, CDR2 SQIVND (reference sequence). CDR3 nucleotides: TGTGCCAGTAGTATAGCAGCGAATGAGCAGTTCTTC. Translated: CASSIAANEQFF.

This clone turned up a few times. The chain couples TRBV7-2 to TRBJ1-2; D is possibly TRBD1 (5 bases). V was pared by 5 bases and J by 5 bases, with 12 bases between. The CDR3 consists of 13 residues. The germline V gene encodes CDR1 SGHTA and CDR2 FQGNSA. CDR3 protein: CASSKNQGYGYTF. Written as DNA, the CDR3 is TGTGCCAGCAGCAAAAATCAGGGTTATGGCTACACCTTC.

DNA of the CDR3: TGTGCCAGCAGTGTGGCGGGCCGTATGAACACTGAAGCTTTCTTT. Its translation is CASSVAGRMNTEAFF. The chain recombines TRBV2 with TRBJ1-1; no definite D call. The V gene's germline CDR1 is SNHLY and CDR2 FYNNEI. The CDR3 runs to 15 residues. V shed 4 bases and J shed 0 bases, with 12 bases lying between them.

The chain joins TRBV7-9 to TRBJ1-5; D is uncertain. Germline CDR1 is SEHNR and CDR2 is FQNEAQ (reference sequence). The CDR3 contains 14 residues. Trimming stripped 5 bases from V and 4 bases from J, with 12 bases between. CDR3 region: CASSPAAGNQPQHF. DNA of the CDR3: TGTGCCAGCAGCCCAGCTGCGGGGAATCAGCCCCAGCATTTT.

This chain uses TRBV30 with TRBJ2-2, with TRBD2 matching 9 bases. There are 16 residues in the CDR3. With V trimmed by 4 bases and J by 0 bases, 6 bases remained unmatched. Germline CDR1 and CDR2: GTSNPN and SVGIG (reference sequence). The CDR3 bases are TGTGCCTGGAAGGGCGGGGGGGCCTCGAACACCGGGGAGCTGTTTTTT. Translating it yields CAWKGGGASNTGELFF. Full variable domain (missing parts from reference TRBV30 and TRBJ2-2): SQTIHQWPATLVQPVGSPLSLECTVEGTSNPNLYWYRQAAGRGLQLLFYSVGIGQISSEVPQNLSASRPQDRQFILSSKKLLLSDSGFYLCAWKGGGASNTGELFFGEGSRLTVL.

V gene TRBV10-2 combines with J gene TRBJ2-5, with a tentative D call TRBD1 (6 bases). Germline loops: CDR1 WSHSY, CDR2 SAAADI. Trimming cost V 6 bases and J 0 bases, with 11 bases left between them. The length of the CDR3 is 14 residues. In DNA, the CDR3 is TGCGCCAGCAGACCCGACAGGAACCAAGAGACCCAGTACTTC. Translation: CASRPDRNQETQYF.